These 28 T cell receptor beta chains were sequenced from one sample in a study of Graves' ophthalmopathy and Graves' hyperthyroidism. RNA transcripts provided the template for amplifying TCR beta CDR3 regions. RT-PCR in the first round used HTBI primers; a second-round multiplex PCR followed. TCRdb independently ran MiXCR on the multiplex PCR reads; one entry per CDR3 protein. The table has a few hundred thousand distinct CDR3 sequences, around a fifth seen once. Sequenced input: peripheral blood. The receptors derive from a woman aged 18 to 35 with stable Graves' hyperthyroidism.

At least ten counts were recorded for this clonotype. This chain links TRBV2 with TRBJ1-5; 7 positions match TRBD1. Germline lookup yields CDR1 SNHLY and CDR2 FYNNEI. V was pared by 8 bases and J by 2 bases, with 3 bases of the junction left unmatched. CDR3 size: 13 residues. The CDR3 sequence is CASGTGGNQPQHF. The CDR3 region has the DNA TGTGCCAGCGGCACAGGGGGCAATCAGCCCCAGCATTTT.

The chain has TRBV18 and TRBJ2-5, with TRBD1 identical over 7 bases. The germline CDR1 and CDR2 sequences are KGHSH and LQKENI. V was clipped by 2 bases and J by 3 bases; unmatched bases: 6. This CDR3 is built from 15 residues. The CDR3 here is CASSPRWGTEETQYF. CDR3 in DNA: TGTGCCAGCTCACCAAGGTGGGGGACAGAAGAGACCCAGTACTTC.

The chain is built from TRBV27 and TRBJ2-5, with 9 nucleotides matching TRBD1. Germline CDR1 and CDR2: MNHEY and SMNVEV (reference sequence). The CDR3 is 16 residues long. After removal of 3 bases from V and 0 bases from J, the junction contained 5 bases not matched to a gene. The CDR3 sequence is CASSFGTGSHQETQYF. CDR3 sequence (DNA): TGTGCCAGCAGTTTCGGGACAGGGTCCCACCAAGAGACCCAGTACTTC.

This clonotype was seen repeatedly, ten times or more. V and J are TRBV12-3 or TRBV12-4 and TRBJ1-5; 7 nucleotides align to TRBD1. The CDR3 extends over 13 amino acids. The V gene end was trimmed by 5 bases and the J gene end by 7 bases; junction bases not matched to a gene: 5. As DNA, the CDR3 is TGTGCCAGCAGTACGACAGGGCCCCAGCCCCAGCATTTT. It translates to CASSTTGPQPQHF.

This clonotype was seen at least ten times. The CDR3: CATSDTSGRSDEQYF. DNA for the CDR3: TGTGCCACCAGCGACACTAGCGGGAGATCGGACGAGCAGTACTTC. The J gene is TRBJ2-7, the V gene TRBV24-1; 11 nucleotides align to TRBD2. The CDR3 spans 15 residues. CDR1 KGHDR and CDR2 SFDVKD come from the germline V gene. The V segment lost 7 bases and the J segment 5 bases; nucleotides outside the gene matches: 9.

This clonotype was counted many times. The V call is TRBV19, the J call TRBJ2-2; D remains ambiguous. V lost 3 bases and J lost 0, with 11 bases in between. In germline, CDR1 is LNHDA, CDR2 SQIVND (reference sequence). This CDR3 spans 16 amino acids. The CDR3 is CASSIYGGPNTGELFF. The CDR3 DNA sequence: TGTGCCAGTAGTATTTATGGCGGTCCGAACACCGGGGAGCTGTTTTTT.

Many counts were recorded for this clonotype. The V and J genes are TRBV10-3 and TRBJ2-7; D possibly matches TRBD1 or TRBD2 (7 bases each). The CDR3 is made up of 20 amino acids. Per germline, CDR1 ENHRY and CDR2 SYGVKD. The V gene lost 3 bases and the J gene lost 1 base, with 28 bases spanning the gap. The CDR3 reads CAISDPDRVQAGARSYEQYF. DNA for the CDR3: TGTGCCATCAGTGACCCCGACAGGGTACAGGCGGGAGCGAGATCCTACGAGCAGTACTTC.

Regarding this clonotype: A junction end diverges from the germline sequence, so it may reflect a read error. The chain uses TRBV28 and TRBJ1-5; D might be TRBD1 (5 bases). Germline V gene data show CDR1 as MDHEN and CDR2 as SYDVKM. There are 13 residues in the CDR3. Here the CDR3 reads CAGSLDKSKPQHF. CDR3 DNA: TGTGCCGGCAGTTTGGACAAAAGCAAGCCCCAGCATTTT.

As to this clonotype: A much larger clone lies one base from this, so it may be a read error. V gene TRBV28 combines with J gene TRBJ2-7; 13 bases match TRBD2. CDR3 length: 14 amino acids. Germline lookup yields CDR1 MDHEN and CDR2 SYDVKM. The DNA of the CDR3 is TGTACCAGCAGTCCTACTCCGGGACTAGCGGGACGGTACTTC. This codes for CTSSPTPGLAGRYF.

J is TRBJ2-7 and V is TRBV6-1; no definite D call. V lost 10 bases to trimming and J lost 4 bases, with 14 bases between them. The CDR3 sequence is 12 residues long. The germline CDR1 and CDR2 sequences are MNHNS and SASEGT. CDR3 amino acids: CATAGQPYEQYF. The DNA of the CDR3 is TGTGCCACCGCAGGCCAACCGTACGAGCAGTACTTC.

This chain joins TRBV20-1 and TRBJ1-3, with D perhaps matching TRBD1 (6 bases). In germline, CDR1 is DFQATT, CDR2 SNEGSKA (reference sequence). The CDR3 is made up of 13 amino acids. The ends were cut back, 2 bases at V and 9 bases at J, with 14 bases in the middle. The CDR3 region has the DNA TGCAGTGCTAGAACAGGGCCAGGTGTCACCATATATTTT. It encodes CSARTGPGVTIYF.

The chain couples TRBV28 to TRBJ1-2; no clear D. V was trimmed by 7 bases and J by 4 bases, leaving 16 bases between them. Germline V gene lookup returns CDR1 MDHEN and CDR2 SYDVKM. CDR3 length equals 14 residues. Written as DNA, the CDR3 is TGTGCCAGCACCAGAAGCTTGGGCGTCTATGGCTACACCTTC. Its translation: CASTRSLGVYGYTF.

This clonotype was seen ten or more times. This chain connects TRBV30 to TRBJ2-5, with D perhaps matching TRBD2 (6 bases). The CDR3 contains 13 residues. The germline CDR1 and CDR2 sequences are GTSNPN and SVGIG (reference sequence). Deletions cut 1 base from V and 5 bases from J, with 11 bases between. The chain's CDR3 is CAWSGGGGETQYF. DNA for the CDR3: TGTGCCTGGAGTGGGGGTGGGGGGGAGACCCAGTACTTC.

The chain couples TRBV9 to TRBJ2-2; perhaps TRBD2 as D (6 bases). This CDR3 region has 16 residues. V lost 5 bases and J 6 bases, leaving 20 bases between the germline ends. Germline values: CDR1 SGDLS, CDR2 YYNGEE. Here the CDR3 reads CASSGGAGYGPGELFF. The CDR3 bases are TGTGCCAGCAGTGGAGGGGCAGGGTATGGTCCCGGGGAGCTGTTTTTT.

This clonotype was counted ten times or more. V is TRBV25-1 and J is TRBJ2-5; D is possibly TRBD2 (6 bases). This CDR3 spans 17 amino acids. V was clipped by 1 base and J by 6 bases, with 21 bases between them. CDR1 is MGHDK and CDR2 is SYGVNS in the germline V gene. This chain's CDR3 is CASSESYPAGSKKTQYF. The CDR3, as DNA: TGTGCCAGCAGTGAATCGTACCCGGCGGGGTCAAAGAAGACCCAGTACTTC.

This sequence joins TRBV15 and TRBJ2-7; 9 positions match TRBD2. The length of the CDR3 is 16 residues. V gave up 0 bases and J gave up 3 bases; unmatched junction bases: 6. Germline values: CDR1 LNHNV, CDR2 YYDKDF (reference sequence). The CDR3 is CATSRDRGGRVYEQYF. CDR3 bases: TGTGCCACCAGCAGAGATCGCGGCGGGAGGGTCTACGAGCAGTACTTC.

This clonotype was recorded many times. The rearrangement uses TRBV12-5 and TRBJ1-2; TRBD1 aligns across 7 bases. The germline CDR1 and CDR2 sequences are LGHNT and FRNRAP. The length of the CDR3 is 12 residues. The J segment lost 4 bases and the V segment lost 7 bases, leaving 3 bases of the junction unmatched. The CDR3 DNA reads TGTGCTAGTGAGGACAGGCTCTATGGCTACACCTTC. It specifies CASEDRLYGYTF.

As concerns this clonotype: The conserved final phenylalanine or tryptophan is absent from the CDR3, which likely points to a read error. The chain is built from TRBV6-2 or TRBV6-3 and TRBJ1-5; D is uncertain. Germline V lookup: CDR1 MNHEY, CDR2 SVGEGT. V lost 5 bases and J lost 2, with 10 bases in between. This CDR3 is 14 amino acids long. In nucleotides, the CDR3 is TGTGCCAGCAGTCCTGATACGGGCAATCAGCCCCAGCATTAT. Translated: CASSPDTGNQPQHY.

This clonotype was observed many times. This rearrangement joins TRBV20-1 to TRBJ1-5; D may be TRBD1 (5 bases). The CDR3 totals 15 residues. CDR1 and CDR2 from the germline V gene are DFQATT and SNEGSKA (reference sequence). The ends were cut back, 3 bases at V and 0 bases at J, with 12 bases in the middle. The CDR3 nucleotides are TGCAGTGCTAGTTTCCAGGGATATAGCAATCAGCCCCAGCATTTT. Translating it yields CSASFQGYSNQPQHF.

This clonotype has more than one count but fewer than ten. This chain uses TRBV11-2 with TRBJ2-7; D perhaps matches TRBD2 (5 bases). Between the trimmed V and J ends, which lost 5 bases and 2 bases, there was a span of 19 bases. The germline gives CDR1 SGHAT, CDR2 FQNNGV. The CDR3 runs to 16 residues. For the CDR3, the DNA is TGTGCCAGCAGCCCCCTTTTATTAGCGCCTACCTACGAGCAGTACTTC. Encoded protein: CASSPLLLAPTYEQYF.

Ten or more counts support this clonotype. V gene TRBV6-5 combines with J gene TRBJ1-5; no clear D gene. The CDR3 is made up of 13 amino acids. V was clipped by 6 bases and J by 2 bases, with 8 bases between them. The germline CDR1 and CDR2 sequences are MNHEY and SVGAGI. The CDR3 region has the DNA TGTGCCAGCAGGCCGATTGGCAATCAGCCCCAGCATTTT. The encoded protein is CASRPIGNQPQHF.

The V call is TRBV12-3 or TRBV12-4, the J call TRBJ1-2; TRBD1 might be the D (6 bases). The CDR3 is 13 amino acids. V was trimmed by 6 bases and J by 6 bases, leaving 14 bases between them. The CDR3 nucleotides read TGTGCCAGCAGCAATGGGACAATGGATGGCTACACCTTC. It is translated as CASSNGTMDGYTF.

This clonotype was counted at least ten times. The CDR3 nucleotides read TGTGCCATCAGTGAGGACCGTGGGGAGACCCAGTACTTC. Residues: CAISEDRGETQYF. The chain has TRBV10-3 and TRBJ2-5; D unresolved. The CDR3 is 13 amino acids. Germline-derived CDR1 and CDR2 are ENHRY and SYGVKD. Between the trimmed V and J ends, which lost 2 bases and 5 bases, there was a span of 9 bases.

This clonotype occurred many times. The chain recombines TRBV6-1 with TRBJ1-1; 10 bases map to TRBD1. Trimming cost V 6 bases and J 0 bases; bases outside gene matches: 7. Germline values: CDR1 MNHNS, CDR2 SASEGT. The CDR3 is 16 amino acids. The CDR3 DNA follows: TGTGCCAGCAGGGCTACCGGGACAGGGGTGAACACTGAAGCTTTCTTT. Its protein product is CASRATGTGVNTEAFF.

For this clonotype: The DNA is left out, because the CDR3 cannot be placed on it with certainty; the CDR3 is given as TCRdb lists it. The chain combines TRBV15 with TRBJ2-2; the table's D call, TRBD2, was not checked against the DNA. Germline lookup yields CDR1 LNHNV and CDR2 YYDKDF (reference sequence). The CDR3 is 15 amino acids in total, end residues counted. CDR3 protein: CATSILVGPTGELFF.

The gene calls are TRBV29-1 and TRBJ1-2; D is ambiguous. CDR3 length: 8 residues. The V gene lost 7 bases and the J gene lost 6 bases, with 3 bases spanning the gap. CDR1 and CDR2 from the germline V gene are SQVTM and ANQGSEA. The CDR3, as DNA: TGCAGCGAGAATGGCTACACCTTC. It codes for CSENGYTF.

This clonotype occurred many times. This rearrangement joins TRBV27 to TRBJ2-7, with TRBD1 identical over 8 bases. The CDR3 is 16 amino acids. V lost 0 bases and J lost 6; bases outside the gene matches: 10. Germline lookup yields CDR1 MNHEY and CDR2 SMNVEV (reference sequence). CDR3 in amino acids: CASSLSPGQELSEQYF. The CDR3 DNA reads TGTGCCAGCAGTTTATCTCCGGGACAGGAGTTAAGCGAGCAGTACTTC.

This clonotype came up a few times. The gene calls are TRBV7-2 and TRBJ2-5, with D possibly being TRBD1 (5 bases). Germline V gene lookup returns CDR1 SGHTA and CDR2 FQGNSA. The CDR3 consists of 14 residues. V was pared by 2 bases and J by 5 bases, with 12 bases between. CDR3 nucleotides: TGTGCCAGCAGCTTACAGGGTGTCGCGGAGACCCAGTACTTC. Amino acids: CASSLQGVAETQYF. The full variable domain, completed using reference TRBV7-2 and TRBJ2-5, is GAGVSQSPSNKVTEKGKDVELRCDPISGHTALYWYRQSLGQGLEFLIYFQGNSAPDKSGLPSDRFSAERTGGSVSTLTIQRTQQEDSAVYLCASSLQGVAETQYFGPGTRLLVL.